Below, 23 T cell receptor beta chains from the same sample are listed, as sequenced in a study of T cell responses to AZD1222 COVID-19 vaccine. Some clones are missing from TCRdb's copy, which holds only in-frame ones; the method was immunoSEQ multiplex PCR. The data show 110,000 or so clones, 88% seen once. The material was peripheral blood, obtained on day 0 of MenACWY control vaccination. The receptors derive from an adult in good health.

The chain joins TRBV4-2 to TRBJ2-1, with 7 nucleotides matching TRBD2. This CDR3 spans 15 amino acids. V lost 4 bases, J lost 3 bases, and 6 bases stayed unmatched. Germline assignment: CDR1 LGHNA and CDR2 YNFKEQ. DNA of the CDR3: TGTGCCAGCAGCCCAACTAGCGCGTTCTACAATGAGCAGTTCTTC. Its protein is CASSPTSAFYNEQFF.

This chain connects TRBV12-3 or TRBV12-4 to TRBJ2-7, with 9 bases fitting TRBD2. CDR3 length equals 13 residues. J gave up 4 bases and V 8 bases, and 6 bases lay outside the gene matches. The DNA for the CDR3 is TGTGCCAGCCGAGGGACTAGCTCTTACGAGCAGTACTTC. It translates to CASRGTSSYEQYF.

The J gene is TRBJ2-5, the V gene TRBV24-1; D is possibly TRBD2 (5 bases). Trimming pared 0 bases from V and 4 bases from J, leaving 8 bases between. The CDR3 contains 14 residues. Germline V gene sequence: CDR1 KGHDR, CDR2 SFDVKD. CDR3 sequence: CATSDLPEAETQYF. The CDR3 DNA reads as TGTGCCACCAGTGATTTGCCGGAGGCAGAGACCCAGTACTTC.

The J gene is TRBJ1-2, the V gene TRBV9; D not resolved. The germline V gene has CDR1 SGDLS and CDR2 YYNGEE. This CDR3 region has 13 residues. Between the trimmed V and J ends, which lost 4 bases and 3 bases, there was a span of 10 bases. For the CDR3, the DNA is TGTGCCAGCAGCCCCGGCAGCTACTATGGCTACACCTTC. This translates into CASSPGSYYGYTF.

The V gene is TRBV7-9, the J gene TRBJ1-2; D possibly corresponds to TRBD1 (6 bases). Deletions cut 7 bases from V and 8 bases from J, with 17 bases between. CDR1 SEHNR and CDR2 FQNEAQ come from the germline V gene (reference sequence). The CDR3 has 13 amino acids. CDR3 coding DNA: TGTGCCAGCACCAAAACAGGGTCGGGAGGCTACACCTTC. The encoded protein is CASTKTGSGGYTF.

The J gene is TRBJ1-1, the V gene TRBV4-1; D not resolved. Trimming took 7 bases from V and 1 from J, leaving 10 bases between them. The CDR3 sequence is 13 residues long. Germline V gene sequence: CDR1 MGHRA, CDR2 YSYEKL. The CDR3 loop is CASTLRENTEAFF. The CDR3 bases are TGCGCCAGCACTCTGAGGGAGAACACTGAAGCTTTCTTT.

This sequence joins TRBV9 and TRBJ2-2; TRBD1 agrees at 8 bases. The V segment lost 4 bases and the J segment 4 bases; nucleotides outside the gene matches: 6. CDR3 length equals 15 residues. Germline values: CDR1 SGDLS, CDR2 YYNGEE. The CDR3 sequence: CASSLRGQGTGELFF. The CDR3, as DNA: TGTGCCAGCAGCCTCAGGGGGCAGGGCACCGGGGAGCTGTTTTTT. The complete variable domain, with remaining parts taken from reference TRBV9 and TRBJ2-2, reads DSGVTQTPKHLITATGQRVTLRCSPRSGDLSVYWYQQSLDQGLQFLIQYYNGEERAKGNILERFSAQQFPDLHSELNLSSLELGDSALYFCASSLRGQGTGELFFGEGSRLTVL.

Here the CDR3 DNA reads TGCGCCAGCAGCCGGTCGGGGGGGCACGAGCAGTACTTC. It yields the protein CASSRSGGHEQYF. The rearrangement links TRBV5-1 to TRBJ2-7; the match to TRBD2 covers 8 bases. Trimming at V came to 4 bases and at J to 5 bases, leaving 5 bases not matched to a gene. Germline CDR1 is SGHRS and CDR2 is YFSETQ. The CDR3 loop spans 13 amino acids.

The chain is built from TRBV5-1 and TRBJ1-1, with D maybe TRBD1 (5 bases). The CDR3 sequence is 14 residues long. V was shortened by 2 bases and J by 1 base, with 9 bases between the two germline ends. Germline loops: CDR1 SGHRS, CDR2 YFSETQ. DNA of the CDR3: TGCGCCAGCAGCTTTCAGGGCAGGAACACTGAAGCTTTCTTT. Amino acid sequence: CASSFQGRNTEAFF.

The chain is built from TRBV15 and TRBJ2-1; D is unresolved. With 1 base removed from V and 9 bases from J, the gap between germline ends came to 10 bases. Per the germline V gene, CDR1 is LNHNV and CDR2 is YYDKDF (reference sequence). The CDR3 totals 13 residues. DNA of the CDR3: TGTGCCACCAGCAGAGCCTTGGTTCGTGAGCAGTTCTTC. This codes for CATSRALVREQFF.

The chain uses TRBV5-1 and TRBJ1-4, with D hard to call. The CDR3 extends over 13 amino acids. Germline lookup yields CDR1 SGHRS and CDR2 YFSETQ. V was trimmed by 5 bases and J by 0 bases, leaving 5 bases between them. The CDR3 DNA is TGCGCCAGCAGAGATGCAACTAATGAAAAACTGTTTTTT. Its protein is CASRDATNEKLFF. The full variable domain, completed using reference TRBV5-1 and TRBJ1-4, is KAGVTQTPRYLIKTRGQQVTLSCSPISGHRSVSWYQQTPGQGLQFLFEYFSETQRNKGNFPGRFSGRQFSNSRSEMNVSTLELGDSALYLCASRDATNEKLFFGSGTQLSVL.

The V and J genes are TRBV11-2 and TRBJ1-1; no clear D gene. CDR3 length equals 13 residues. The V end lost 1 base, the J end lost 4 bases, and 7 bases lay between the germline ends. Germline CDR1 is SGHAT and CDR2 is FQNNGV. The CDR3 here is CASSLVRGTEAFF. The CDR3 nucleotides are TGTGCCAGCAGCTTAGTCCGGGGCACTGAAGCTTTCTTT.

This chain joins TRBV3-1 (or the pseudogene TRBV3-2) and TRBJ1-3; no clear D. This CDR3 has 15 residues. The germline gives CDR1 LGHDT, CDR2 YNNKEL (reference sequence). Trimming removed 4 bases from V and 0 bases from J, with 10 bases in between. The DNA of the CDR3 is TGTGCCAGCAGCCTTACACCGAACTCTGGAAACACCATATATTTT. This sequence encodes CASSLTPNSGNTIYF.

V usage is TRBV11-2 and J usage is TRBJ2-3; TRBD1 aligns across 8 bases. V gave up 5 bases and J gave up 1 base; unmatched junction bases: 8. CDR3 size: 16 residues. CDR1 SGHAT and CDR2 FQNNGV come from the germline V gene. CDR3 nucleotide sequence: TGTGCCAGCAGCCCCCTCGACAGGGGCGGCACAGATACGCAGTATTTT. It translates to CASSPLDRGGTDTQYF.

The V and J genes are TRBV9 and TRBJ2-2, with a tentative D call TRBD2 (6 bases). Trimming stripped 3 bases from V and 3 bases from J, with 18 bases between. CDR1 is SGDLS, CDR2 YYNGEE, per germline. The CDR3 contains 17 residues. CDR3 bases: TGTGCCAGCAGCGAGGTCCCTTCCGGCGGGGACACCGGGGAGCTGTTTTTT. Translation gives CASSEVPSGGDTGELFF.

The genes are TRBV6-5 and TRBJ1-2, with D possibly matching TRBD1 (6 bases). The CDR3 contains 13 residues. Germline CDR1 and CDR2: MNHEY and SVGAGI. Deletions cut 11 bases from V and 3 bases from J, with 16 bases between. The DNA for the CDR3 is TGTGCCGCCCGGGACACCTATTACTATGGCTACACCTTC. This translates into CAARDTYYYGYTF.

The chain uses TRBV27 and TRBJ1-2; D is uncertain. V lost 6 bases and J lost 9, with 23 bases in between. Germline V gene data show CDR1 as MNHEY and CDR2 as SMNVEV (reference sequence). There are 15 residues in the CDR3. CDR3 in amino acids: CASSGLWSAINRYTF. For the CDR3, the DNA is TGTGCCAGCAGCGGGCTTTGGTCCGCTATAAATCGCTACACCTTC.

Details on this clone: The sample carries other DNA sequences with the same CDR3. The V and J genes are TRBV2 and TRBJ1-6, with D tentatively TRBD1 (5 bases). Per the germline V gene, CDR1 is SNHLY and CDR2 is FYNNEI. V was cut by 4 bases and J by 7 bases, with 11 bases left in between. CDR3 length: 14 amino acids. CDR3 region: CASSVRGGNSPLHF. The CDR3 DNA sequence: TGTGCCAGCAGTGTGAGGGGAGGCAATTCACCCCTCCACTTT.

The rearrangement joins TRBV3-1 (or the pseudogene TRBV3-2) to TRBJ2-5, with D tentatively TRBD1 (5 bases). This CDR3 spans 13 amino acids. Germline V gene sequence: CDR1 LGHDT, CDR2 YNNKEL (reference sequence). V shed 4 bases and J shed 2 bases, with 8 bases lying between them. Here the CDR3 reads CASSRGLQETQYF. CDR3 DNA: TGTGCCAGCAGCCGGGGCCTTCAAGAGACCCAGTACTTC.

V usage is TRBV7-8 and J usage is TRBJ2-7; 7 bases line up with TRBD1. The trim removed 1 base at V and 5 bases at J, leaving 8 bases unmatched. CDR1 is SGHVS and CDR2 is FQNEAQ in the germline V gene. This CDR3 contains 15 residues. The CDR3 region has the DNA TGTGCCAGCAGCTTAGAGGGGGCAATTCGGAACGAGCAGTACTTC. Translating it yields CASSLEGAIRNEQYF.

This rearrangement joins TRBV28 to TRBJ2-7; D ambiguous. The CDR3 spans 13 residues. Trimming removed 6 bases from V and 0 bases from J, with 9 bases in between. The germline CDR1 and CDR2 sequences are MDHEN and SYDVKM. CDR3 nucleotides: TGTGCCAGCAGCCCCACACTCTCCTACGAGCAGTACTTC. Residues: CASSPTLSYEQYF.

The rearrangement uses TRBV7-9 and TRBJ1-2; the D gene is possibly TRBD1 (5 bases). V was pared by 0 bases and J by 8 bases, with 7 bases between. From germline, CDR1 is SEHNR and CDR2 FQNEAQ (reference sequence). The CDR3 consists of 12 residues. CDR3 residues: CASSLAGVGYTF. DNA for the CDR3: TGTGCCAGCAGCTTAGCAGGGGTGGGCTACACCTTC.

The chain is built from TRBV7-9 and TRBJ2-1, with D hard to call. Germline values: CDR1 SEHNR, CDR2 FQNEAQ (reference sequence). V gave up 5 bases and J gave up 5 bases, with 13 bases separating them. This CDR3 comprises 14 residues. The CDR3 nucleotides read TGTGCCAGCAGCCCTACAATAAACCACAATGAGCAGTTCTTC. Its protein is CASSPTINHNEQFF.